One and the same sample provided the 17 T cell receptor beta chains below, sequenced in a study of chemoradiotherapy in HPV16-positive cancers (dated by TCRdb to the early 2020s). The protocol used for the library was the immunoSEQ multiplex PCR assay. What TCRdb holds here is the immuneACCESS table cut down to in-frame rearrangements. Part of the clones is not present; checked against another copy, under half of the missing clones reflect an unresolved V gene, and the others are unexplained. The sample data list 30,000 or so clones, and around 89% of these were observed just once. In total, the top ten clones hold over 3% of the sample. The starting material was blood, obtained from a patient who underwent chemoradiotherapy. The receptors come from a human donor with HPV-associated anogenital cancer.

The chain joins TRBV11-3 to TRBJ2-3; 14 bases fit TRBD2. Germline assignment: CDR1 SGHNT and CDR2 YENEEA. J gave up 2 bases and V 0 bases, and 4 bases lay outside the gene matches. The length of the CDR3 is 18 residues. The CDR3 nucleotides read TGTGCCAGCAGCTTAGAGGGACTAGCGGGGGCCCACACAGATACGCAGTATTTT. Its translation: CASSLEGLAGAHTDTQYF. Based on the CDR3 plus reference TRBV11-3 and TRBJ2-3, the full variable domain is EAGVVQSPRYKIIEKKQPVAFWCNPISGHNTLYWYLQNLGQGPELLIRYENEEAVDDSQLPKDRFSAERLKGVDSTLKIQPAELGDSAVYLCASSLEGLAGAHTDTQYFGPGTRLTVL.

This clone was seen a handful of times. The V and J genes are TRBV5-1 and TRBJ1-2; 8 nucleotides match TRBD1. The length of the CDR3 is 12 residues. Germline loops: CDR1 SGHRS, CDR2 YFSETQ. Trimming removed 4 bases from V and 9 bases from J; junction bases left unmatched: 5. In nucleotides, the CDR3 is TGCGCCAGCAGCCAGGACAGGGAAAGCTACACCTTC. Protein product: CASSQDRESYTF.

This clone was detected only once. The chain employs TRBV4-2 and TRBJ1-5; the D gene is possibly TRBD1 (6 bases). With 4 bases removed from V and 3 bases from J, the gap between germline ends came to 13 bases. The CDR3 length is 15 residues. CDR1 and CDR2 (germline): LGHNA, YNFKEQ. The CDR3 sequence: CASSPYTGNNQPQHF. CDR3 nucleotides: TGTGCCAGCAGCCCGTATACAGGGAACAATCAGCCCCAGCATTTT.

The chain has TRBV7-8 and TRBJ2-7; D possibly corresponds to TRBD2 (5 bases). The length of the CDR3 is 14 residues. Looked up from germline, CDR1 is SGHVS and CDR2 is FQNEAQ. The V gene lost 5 bases and the J gene lost 3 bases, with 14 bases spanning the gap. The CDR3 region has the DNA TGTGCCAGCAGCCCCCGTGGAGGTAACTACGAGCAGTACTTC. Translated, it gives CASSPRGGNYEQYF.

The gene calls are TRBV6-1 and TRBJ2-7, with D hard to call. The germline V gene has CDR1 MNHNS and CDR2 SASEGT. Trimming cost V 3 bases and J 1 base, with 7 bases left between them. The CDR3 is 13 amino acids. The CDR3 bases are TGTGCCAGCAGTGAGATAAAATCCTACGAGCAGTACTTC. Protein product: CASSEIKSYEQYF.

This chain connects TRBV7-6 to TRBJ1-4, with TRBD1 matching 10 bases. The V gene end was trimmed by 1 base and the J gene end by 6 bases; junction bases not matched to a gene: 5. The CDR3 covers 16 residues. CDR1 SGHVS and CDR2 FNYEAQ come from the germline V gene. Written as DNA, the CDR3 is TGTGCCAGCAGCTTAGTCCCGACAGGGGGCTATGAAAAACTGTTTTTT. Translating it yields CASSLVPTGGYEKLFF.

In DNA, the CDR3 is TGCGCCAGCAGCCAAGACACGCGCTCTGGGGCCAACGTCCTGACTTTC. Translation: CASSQDTRSGANVLTF. This chain joins TRBV4-3 and TRBJ2-6; no reliable D call. The ends were cut back, 0 bases at V and 0 bases at J, with 6 bases in the middle. Germline V gives CDR1 LGHNA, CDR2 YSLEER. This CDR3 has 16 residues.

The gene calls are TRBV29-1 and TRBJ2-3; weak D call: TRBD1 (6 bases). V was trimmed by 3 bases and J by 4 bases, leaving 14 bases between them. Per germline, CDR1 SQVTM and CDR2 ANQGSEA. There are 14 residues in the CDR3. CDR3 loop: CSVEEGGQPDTQYF. For the CDR3, the DNA is TGCAGCGTTGAGGAAGGGGGACAACCAGATACGCAGTATTTT.

The gene calls are TRBV6-5 and TRBJ1-6, with TRBD1 as a possible D gene (6 bases). The V gene lost 5 bases and the J gene lost 4 bases, with 9 bases spanning the gap. The CDR3 has 14 residues. CDR1 and CDR2 from the germline V gene are MNHEY and SVGAGI. CDR3 loop: CASSTGTYNSPLHF. CDR3 bases: TGTGCCAGCAGTACCGGGACATATAATTCACCCCTCCACTTT.

This rearrangement joins TRBV5-4 to TRBJ1-4, with a possible D match to TRBD1 (6 bases). Germline V CDR1 and CDR2: SGHNT, YYREEE (reference sequence). Trimming stripped 0 bases from V and 1 base from J, with 10 bases between. The CDR3 is 16 amino acids. The CDR3 sequence is CASSLAGAGTNEKLFF. CDR3 bases: TGTGCCAGCAGCTTGGCAGGGGCGGGAACTAATGAAAAACTGTTTTTT.

A single count supports this clone. The rearrangement joins TRBV5-1 to TRBJ2-3; 9 bases are shared with TRBD2. With V trimmed by 3 bases and J by 0 bases, 11 bases remained unmatched. This CDR3 has 18 amino acids. Germline V CDR1 and CDR2: SGHRS, YFSETQ. CDR3 DNA: TGCGCCAGCAGCTCCCGGGTTAGCGGGGGAGCTAGCACAGATACGCAGTATTTT. This translates into CASSSRVSGGASTDTQYF.

The V call is TRBV7-2, the J call TRBJ2-5; weak D call: TRBD2 (6 bases). Germline CDR1 and CDR2: SGHTA and FQGNSA. With 0 bases removed from V and 5 bases from J, the gap between germline ends came to 10 bases. The CDR3 has 14 amino acids. CDR3 bases: TGTGCCAGCAGCTTAGCTAGCGGTCGGGAGACCCAGTACTTC. Residues: CASSLASGRETQYF.

The CDR3, as DNA: TGTGCCAGCAGCTTAACGTCCAGACCCCCCACCTTC. It encodes CASSLTSRPPTF. The chain carries TRBV7-3 and TRBJ1-2; unclear D gene. The length of the CDR3 is 12 residues. V lost 0 bases, J lost 13 bases, and 12 bases lay in between. Germline CDR1 is SGHTA and CDR2 is FQGTGA.

This CDR3 is CASSQEASRNQPQHF. The CDR3 DNA is TGTGCCAGCAGCCAAGAGGCGAGCCGGAATCAGCCCCAGCATTTT. J is TRBJ1-5 and V is TRBV4-2; D call uncertain. Germline assignment: CDR1 LGHNA and CDR2 YNFKEQ. This CDR3 comprises 15 residues. Trimming took 0 bases from V and 4 from J, leaving 10 bases between them.

The genes are TRBV7-9 and TRBJ2-7; possibly TRBD1 or TRBD2 for D (5 bases each). Germline V lookup: CDR1 SEHNR, CDR2 FQNEAQ (reference sequence). The CDR3 contains 15 residues. V lost 5 bases and J lost 1, with 15 bases in between. The CDR3 DNA follows: TGTGCCAGCAGCCATAGGGACCGCAGTTCCTACGAGCAGTACTTC. Residues: CASSHRDRSSYEQYF. The full variable domain, its missing parts supplied by reference TRBV7-9 and TRBJ2-7, is DTGVSQNPRHKITKRGQNVTFRCDPISEHNRLYWYRQTLGQGPEFLTYFQNEAQLEKSRLLSDRFSAERPKGSFSTLEIQRTEQGDSAMYLCASSHRDRSSYEQYFGPGTRLTVT.

The V and J genes are TRBV5-1 and TRBJ2-1, with 10 bases fitting TRBD1. The CDR3 has 17 amino acids. V lost 4 bases and J lost 0; bases outside the gene matches: 7. Looked up from germline, CDR1 is SGHRS and CDR2 is YFSETQ. The CDR3 sequence: CASSARQGANSYNEQFF. For the CDR3, the DNA is TGCGCCAGCAGCGCTAGACAGGGGGCGAACTCCTACAATGAGCAGTTCTTC.

The sample holds one count of this clone. CDR3 DNA: TGTGCCAGCAGTCTTGACAGGGTCTATGGCTACACCTTC. It encodes CASSLDRVYGYTF. The rearrangement joins TRBV2 to TRBJ1-2; 7 bases are a match to TRBD1. Germline CDR1 reads SNHLY; CDR2 reads FYNNEI. V lost 5 bases, J lost 4 bases, and 4 bases stayed unmatched. The CDR3 is made up of 13 amino acids.